This TCR beta chain was documented in a study of cytomegalovirus exposure and HLA in healthy donors. This clone turned up a few times. Its matching antigen is unknown. General study findings and limits: The authors confirmed in vitro that a few CMV-associated chains were specific for CMV antigens. Some V segments could not be told apart, so they were left out, TRBV6-2 and TRBV6-3 among them. Reported results showed that the classifier diagnosed cytomegalovirus status with high specificity and sensitivity.

With V trimmed by 4 bases and J by 8 bases, 10 bases remained unmatched. The CDR3 totals 14 residues. CDR1 and CDR2 from the germline V gene are SGHNT and YYREEE (reference sequence). 60 Vbeta and 13 Jbeta primers were used in PCR. Assay: immunoSEQ multiplex PCR; the TCRdb copy retains only in-frame clones and omits some. The sample has around 120,000 clones, around 82% seen once; the top ten hold under 2%. The V and J genes are TRBV5-4 and TRBJ1-2; 8 nucleotides line up with TRBD1. The TCR comes from a boy younger than 18 in good health and CMV-seronegative. The sample was PBMCs. The CDR3 bases are TGTGCCAGCAGCGGAACGCAGGGGGCATGGGGCTACACCTTC. As protein: CASSGTQGAWGYTF.